Described below is a single T cell receptor beta chain sequence and its context. Source study methods: Estimates of nucleated cell counts were drawn from the amplification of reference gene primers. Using immunoSEQ multiplex PCR, the repertoire was profiled, and TCRdb retains in-frame clones only, with some absent. That table furnishes V, J and clone size, whereas the DNA furnished D and trimming. The data show around 190,000 clones, 75% to 90% seen once. This entry comes from a study of blood T cell repertoires in COVID-19. Study context: From the United States, Italy and Spain came samples of acute and convalescent COVID-19. PBMCs, B-cell-depleted T cells, or T cells provided the cDNA or gDNA that made up the material.

The CDR3 extends over 12 amino acids. Germline V gene sequence: CDR1 SQVTM, CDR2 ANQGSEA. V was pared by 6 bases and J by 4 bases, with 12 bases between. The sample comprised peripheral blood. The chain has TRBV29-1 and TRBJ1-1; weak D call: TRBD1 (6 bases). This clonotype was obtained from a man in his thirties or forties with acute or convalescent COVID-19. CDR3 region: CSVTGSGTEAFF. Written as DNA, the CDR3 is TGCAGCGTCACAGGGTCGGGCACTGAAGCTTTCTTT.